A selection of T cell receptor beta chains follows, all from one sample in a study of cytomegalovirus exposure and HLA in healthy donors. Data came from immunoSEQ multiplex PCR; TCRdb stores just in-frame clones and leaves some out. This sample carries 260,000 or so clones, just under 90% of them seen once, and the ten largest clones take about 3%. Sequencing was performed on PBMCs. All receptors come from a man between 18 and 35 years old in good health and CMV-seronegative. CDR3s leave out the opening cysteine and the closing phenylalanine or tryptophan.

v_call,j_call,cdr3_aa
TRBV28,TRBJ2-3,ASLPRGGTDTQY
TRBV9,TRBJ2-3,ASSGSARFTDTQY
TRBV27,TRBJ2-1,ASSLPGQGYNEQF
TRBV28,TRBJ1-6,ASRQYQANNSPLH
TRBV6-5,TRBJ1-2,ASSYYRTGKDGYT
TRBV30,TRBJ2-5,AWSRGPQKTQY
TRBV12-5,TRBJ1-5,ASGLVPERVLNQPQH
TRBV4-3,TRBJ1-6,ASSQGHPDSPLH
TRBV27,TRBJ1-2,ASRGQDYGYT
TRBV4-3,TRBJ2-2,ASSPQTSGRVTGELF
TRBV30,TRBJ1-6,AWTYRGSPLH
TRBV18,TRBJ1-3,ASSPGLSGAGNTIY
TRBV5-1,TRBJ2-3,ASSSSGGFTDTQY
TRBV7-8,TRBJ2-7,ASSLPTGDAYEQY
TRBV4-1,TRBJ2-2,ASSQVQGGELF
TRBV28,TRBJ1-6,ASSSGVVAPLH
TRBV7-8,TRBJ2-5,ASSLALAGVVETQY
TRBV27,TRBJ1-2,ASRRQGVMVGYT
TRBV30,TRBJ2-5,AWETGNRETQY
TRBV5-8,TRBJ2-7,ASSLKREDFLRTAQY
TRBV10-2,TRBJ1-1,ASTQNTEAF
TRBV5-6,TRBJ1-2,ASSPTGTNYGYT
TRBV27,TRBJ2-1,ASSLTRGHEQF
TRBV6-5,TRBJ1-1,ASRETGNTEAF
TRBV23-1,TRBJ2-7,ASSQHRDRLRGPYEQY
TRBV27,TRBJ2-5,ASSLDREQETQY
TRBV4-2,TRBJ1-2,ASSGGRGAWGYT
TRBV18,TRBJ1-4,ASSQGEGNEKLF
TRBV6-5,TRBJ2-7,ASSYRARVYEQY
TRBV4-3,TRBJ1-5,ASSQDHSPNQPQH
TRBV5-1,TRBJ1-1,ASSGITGSTEAF
TRBV7-2,TRBJ2-7,ASSLNLGTGSYEQY
TRBV7-9,TRBJ1-2,ASSSSGGGYGYT
TRBV28,TRBJ1-1,ASTDRQTEAF
TRBV30,TRBJ2-7,AWSVLAGVEQY
TRBV28,TRBJ1-1,ASTLGIEAF
TRBV9,TRBJ1-2,ASSVVAQGAAGYT
TRBV19,TRBJ2-7,ASSPSGRAHYEQY
TRBV19,TRBJ1-5,ASSTDGRGQPQH
TRBV27,TRBJ1-6,ASSFRGNSPLH
TRBV6-5,TRBJ2-2,ASSEVGQAGELF
TRBV4-3,TRBJ1-2,ASSQYRVGYGYT
TRBV29-1,TRBJ2-5,SLGLAEETQY
TRBV4-3,TRBJ2-1,ASSQSGTSGYNEQF
TRBV2,TRBJ1-2,ASRPRSNYGYT
TRBV30,TRBJ2-7,AWSRGASGIYEQY
TRBV7-2,TRBJ2-1,ASSLDGGYNEQF
TRBV27,TRBJ1-5,ASSWVSTNQPQH
TRBV10-3,TRBJ2-7,AISDWGRDYEQY